These T cell receptor beta chains were read from a single sample in a study of blood T cell repertoires in COVID-19. The method was immunoSEQ multiplex PCR; TCRdb's version includes in-frame clones alone and lacks a portion of them. The sample has about 69,000 clones; 85% are singletons. Sample: peripheral blood. All receptors come from a man older than 75 with acute or convalescent COVID-19. Each CDR3 is given with its conserved first and last residue. The D gene is left open where the match is weak. Clone size, where shown, is once, few, many, or a class for clones that have expanded.

V gene: TRBV29-1
J gene: TRBJ2-2
D gene: -
clone size: -
CDR3 protein: CSVGYPANTGELFF
CDR3 DNA: TGCAGCGTTGGGTATCCGGCGAACACCGGGGAGCTGTTTTTT

V gene: TRBV6-2/TRBV6-3
J gene: TRBJ2-7
D gene: -
clone size: -
CDR3 protein: CASSYDGGAPYEQYF
CDR3 DNA: TGTGCCAGCAGTTACGATGGGGGGGCGCCCTACGAGCAGTACTTC

V gene: TRBV7-2
J gene: TRBJ2-7
D gene: TRBD2
clone size: -
CDR3 protein: CASSRTSGRSEQYF
CDR3 DNA: TGTGCCAGCAGCCGGACTAGCGGGAGATCCGAGCAGTACTTC

V gene: TRBV2
J gene: TRBJ1-5
D gene: TRBD1
clone size: once
CDR3 protein: CASSEGQGNNQPQHF
CDR3 DNA: TGTGCCAGCAGTGAGGGACAGGGAAACAATCAGCCCCAGCATTTT

V gene: TRBV6-2/TRBV6-3
J gene: TRBJ2-4
D gene: -
clone size: once
CDR3 protein: CASSYSVRRVNIQYF
CDR3 DNA: TGTGCCAGCAGTTACTCGGTTAGGAGGGTCAACATTCAGTACTTC

V gene: TRBV30
J gene: TRBJ1-3
D gene: TRBD1
clone size: -
CDR3 protein: CAWTRQGAGNTIYF
CDR3 DNA: TGTGCCTGGACTAGACAGGGTGCTGGAAACACCATATATTTT

V gene: TRBV11-3
J gene: TRBJ2-7
D gene: -
clone size: once
CDR3 protein: CASSLVYLGQAERKDYEQYF
CDR3 DNA: TGTGCCAGCAGCTTAGTCTACCTGGGACAAGCCGAAAGAAAAGACTACGAGCAGTACTTC

V gene: TRBV18
J gene: TRBJ1-3
D gene: TRBD1
clone size: -
CDR3 protein: CASSWDSWGNTIYF
CDR3 DNA: TGTGCCAGCTCATGGGACAGCTGGGGAAACACCATATATTTT

V gene: TRBV10-3
J gene: TRBJ2-3
D gene: TRBD2
clone size: -
CDR3 protein: CAISGLAMSTDTQYF
CDR3 DNA: TGTGCCATCAGTGGACTAGCCATGAGCACAGATACGCAGTATTTT

V gene: TRBV5-1
J gene: TRBJ1-1
D gene: TRBD1
clone size: -
CDR3 protein: CASSLGGTVNTEAFF
CDR3 DNA: TGCGCCAGCAGCTTGGGAGGGACAGTGAACACTGAAGCTTTCTTT

V gene: TRBV6-5
J gene: TRBJ1-5
D gene: -
clone size: -
CDR3 protein: CASISTVFQPQHF
CDR3 DNA: TGTGCCAGCATCTCTACAGTCTTCCAGCCCCAGCATTTT

V gene: TRBV30
J gene: TRBJ2-6
D gene: TRBD1
clone size: once
CDR3 protein: CAWEQGAGANVLTF
CDR3 DNA: TGTGCCTGGGAACAGGGGGCTGGGGCCAACGTCCTGACTTTC

V gene: TRBV11-2
J gene: TRBJ1-3
D gene: -
clone size: -
CDR3 protein: CASSATGNTIYF
CDR3 DNA: TGTGCCAGCAGCGCAACAGGAAACACCATATATTTT

V gene: TRBV13
J gene: TRBJ2-2
D gene: -
clone size: -
CDR3 protein: CASSGWTNGELFF
CDR3 DNA: TGTGCCAGCAGCGGATGGACAAACGGGGAGCTGTTTTTT

V gene: TRBV29-1
J gene: TRBJ2-1
D gene: -
clone size: -
CDR3 protein: CSGLRRRIEQFF
CDR3 DNA: TGCAGCGGGTTACGGAGGCGAATTGAGCAGTTCTTC

V gene: TRBV30
J gene: TRBJ2-7
D gene: -
clone size: -
CDR3 protein: CAWRAPHYPYEQYF
CDR3 DNA: TGTGCCTGGAGGGCGCCTCACTACCCCTACGAGCAGTACTTC

V gene: TRBV6-1
J gene: TRBJ1-2
D gene: -
clone size: -
CDR3 protein: CASSEAGRQANYGYTF
CDR3 DNA: TGTGCCAGCAGTGAAGCGGGGAGACAGGCTAACTATGGCTACACCTTC